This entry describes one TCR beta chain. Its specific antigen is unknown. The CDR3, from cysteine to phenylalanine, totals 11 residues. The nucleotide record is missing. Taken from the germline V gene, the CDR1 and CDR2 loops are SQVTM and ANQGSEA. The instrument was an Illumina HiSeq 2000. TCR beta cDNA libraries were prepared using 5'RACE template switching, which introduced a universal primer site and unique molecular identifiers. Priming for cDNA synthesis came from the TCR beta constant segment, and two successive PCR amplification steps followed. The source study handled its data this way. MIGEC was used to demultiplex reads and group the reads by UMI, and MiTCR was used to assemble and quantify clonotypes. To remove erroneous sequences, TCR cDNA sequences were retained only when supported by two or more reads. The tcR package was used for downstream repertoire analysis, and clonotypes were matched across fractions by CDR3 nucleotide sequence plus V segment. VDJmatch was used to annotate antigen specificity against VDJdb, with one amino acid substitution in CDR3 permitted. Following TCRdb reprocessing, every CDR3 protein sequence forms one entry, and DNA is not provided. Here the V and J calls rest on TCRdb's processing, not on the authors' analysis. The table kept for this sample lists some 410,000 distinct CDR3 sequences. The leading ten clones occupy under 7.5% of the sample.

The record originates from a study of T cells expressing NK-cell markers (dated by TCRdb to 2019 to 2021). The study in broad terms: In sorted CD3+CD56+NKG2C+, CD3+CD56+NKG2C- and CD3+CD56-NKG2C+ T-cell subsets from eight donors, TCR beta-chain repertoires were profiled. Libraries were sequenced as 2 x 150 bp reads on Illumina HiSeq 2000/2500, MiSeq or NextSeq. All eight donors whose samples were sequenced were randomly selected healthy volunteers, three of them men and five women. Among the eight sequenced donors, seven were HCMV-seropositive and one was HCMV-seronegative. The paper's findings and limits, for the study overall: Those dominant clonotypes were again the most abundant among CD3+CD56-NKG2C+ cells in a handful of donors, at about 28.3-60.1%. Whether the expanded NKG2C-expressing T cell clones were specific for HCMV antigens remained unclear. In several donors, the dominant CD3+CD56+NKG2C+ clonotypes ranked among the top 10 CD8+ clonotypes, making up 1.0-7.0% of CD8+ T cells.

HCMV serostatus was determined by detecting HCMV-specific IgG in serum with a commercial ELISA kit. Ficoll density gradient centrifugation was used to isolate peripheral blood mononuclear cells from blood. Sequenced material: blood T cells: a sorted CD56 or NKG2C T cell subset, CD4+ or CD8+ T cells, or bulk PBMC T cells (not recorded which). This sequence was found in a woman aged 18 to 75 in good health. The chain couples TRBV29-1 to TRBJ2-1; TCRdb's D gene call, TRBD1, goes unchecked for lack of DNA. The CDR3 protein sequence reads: CSAGTSNEQFF.